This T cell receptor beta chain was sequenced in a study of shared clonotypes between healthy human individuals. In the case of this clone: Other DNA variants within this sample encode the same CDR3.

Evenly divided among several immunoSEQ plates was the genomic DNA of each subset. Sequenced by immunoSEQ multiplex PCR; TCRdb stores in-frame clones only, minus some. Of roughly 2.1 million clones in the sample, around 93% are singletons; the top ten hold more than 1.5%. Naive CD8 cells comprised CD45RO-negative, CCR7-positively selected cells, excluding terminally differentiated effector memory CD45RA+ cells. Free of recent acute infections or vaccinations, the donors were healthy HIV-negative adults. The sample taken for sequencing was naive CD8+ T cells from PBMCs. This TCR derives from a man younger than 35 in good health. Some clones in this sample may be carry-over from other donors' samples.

The CDR3 reads CASSIVGGYSNQPQHF. CDR3 in DNA: TGTGCCAGTAGTATAGTTGGGGGGTATAGCAATCAGCCCCAGCATTTT. J is TRBJ1-5 and V is TRBV19; TRBD1 might be the D (5 bases). With 1 base removed from V and 0 bases from J, the gap between germline ends came to 10 bases. CDR1 LNHDA and CDR2 SQIVND come from the germline V gene (reference sequence). The CDR3 totals 16 residues.